The 17 T cell receptor beta chains in this list originate from one sample, sequenced in a study of T cell repertoires in cytomegalovirus infection. TCRdb reprocessed the reads with MiXCR, giving one entry per CDR3 protein. Among around 770,000 distinct CDR3 sequences listed, around 29% were seen once. The antigens of these receptors remain unknown. Source: cultured CD8+ T cells from PBMCs, taken from culture after CMV antigen stimulation. These receptors all stem from a human donor in good health (CMV status not recorded). Some clones in this sample may be carry-over from other donors' samples.

This sequence joins TRBV28 and TRBJ2-7; either TRBD1 or TRBD2 may fit D (5 bases each). This CDR3 has 12 residues. The germline gives CDR1 MDHEN, CDR2 SYDVKM. Trimming left V 2 bases short and J 6 bases short, with 8 bases between. CDR3 protein: CASSLEGTEQYV. In DNA form, the CDR3 reads TGTGCCAGCAGTTTAGAGGGGACCGAGCAGTACGTC.

V usage is TRBV15 and J usage is TRBJ2-3; no firm D call. Germline V gene data show CDR1 as LNHNV and CDR2 as YYDKDF (reference sequence). This CDR3 is built from 18 residues. The germline V and J ends were trimmed by 0 bases and 1 base, with 17 bases remaining between them. The CDR3 DNA is TGTGCCACCAGCAGAGATATAGGGTCGGCGGCCCGCACAGATACGCAGTATTTT. Translated: CATSRDIGSAARTDTQYF.

The V call is TRBV19, the J call TRBJ2-1; D gene unclear. The V gene's germline CDR1 is LNHDA and CDR2 SQIVND (reference sequence). The CDR3 is made up of 15 amino acids. V was pared by 2 bases and J by 10 bases, with 18 bases between. The CDR3 region has the DNA TGTGCCAGTAGTATAAAGCTCACCGATATTGGGGAGCAGTTCTTC. It codes for CASSIKLTDIGEQFF.

The J gene is TRBJ2-3, the V gene TRBV7-9; D remains ambiguous. The CDR3 length is 12 residues. V shed 5 bases and J shed 8 bases, with 11 bases lying between them. Germline CDR1 and CDR2: SEHNR and FQNEAQ (reference sequence). CDR3 in amino acids: CASSPQESTQYF. CDR3 DNA: TGTGCCAGCAGCCCCCAGGAGAGTACGCAGTATTTT.

The chain links TRBV2 to TRBJ2-1; 11 bases line up with TRBD1. Germline V gives CDR1 SNHLY, CDR2 FYNNEI. The CDR3 covers 19 residues. V lost 10 bases to trimming and J lost 6 bases; unmatched junction nucleotides: 23. CDR3 in amino acids: CATTRIGQGALLNGNEQFF. CDR3 DNA sequence: TGTGCCACCACCCGTATCGGACAGGGGGCGCTTCTTAACGGCAATGAGCAGTTCTTC.

The rearrangement links TRBV20-1 to TRBJ1-2; D is undetermined. Deletions cut 3 bases from V and 6 bases from J, with 8 bases between. Germline V lookup: CDR1 DFQATT, CDR2 SNEGSKA (reference sequence). The CDR3 extends over 11 amino acids. The CDR3 nucleotides read TGCAGTGCTAGGGGTAGGGATGGCTACACCTTC. Protein product: CSARGRDGYTF.

The gene calls are TRBV19 and TRBJ2-7, with no clear D. The V end lost 2 bases, the J end lost 6 bases, and 14 bases lay between the germline ends. Germline V gene lookup returns CDR1 LNHDA and CDR2 SQIVND (reference sequence). CDR3 length: 14 amino acids. The DNA of the CDR3 is TGTGCCAGTAGTATACCTGGAGACCTAGGCGAGCAGTACTTC. Amino acid sequence: CASSIPGDLGEQYF.

This chain uses TRBV6-2 or TRBV6-3 with TRBJ2-5, with 15 bases lining up with TRBD2. Germline V gives CDR1 MNHEY, CDR2 SVGEGT. V dropped 6 bases and J dropped 5; count of bases not matched to a gene: 1. The CDR3 covers 14 residues. The DNA of the CDR3 is TGTGCCAGCAGAGGACTAGCGGGGGGGGAGACCCAGTACTTC. Translating gives CASRGLAGGETQYF.

This clonotype was seen at least ten times. The rearrangement links TRBV7-6 to TRBJ2-3, with D perhaps TRBD1 (5 bases). In germline, CDR1 is SGHVS, CDR2 FNYEAQ. Between the trimmed V and J ends, which lost 5 bases and 6 bases, there was a span of 9 bases. This CDR3 comprises 12 residues. DNA for the CDR3: TGTGCCAGCAGCCCTAGACAGGATACGCAGTATTTT. Translated, it gives CASSPRQDTQYF.

This clonotype was seen only a few times. V usage is TRBV13 and J usage is TRBJ2-3; D is undetermined. Deletions cut 5 bases from V and 2 bases from J, with 14 bases between. The CDR3 is 15 amino acids. Germline-derived CDR1 and CDR2 are PRHDT and FYEKMQ (reference sequence). For the CDR3, the DNA is TGTGCCAGCAGCATCCGGGTCCTTATCACAGATACGCAGTATTTT. Translating it yields CASSIRVLITDTQYF. The whole variable domain, remainder taken from reference TRBV13 and TRBJ2-3, is AAGVIQSPRHLIKEKRETATLKCYPIPRHDTVYWYQQGPGQDPQFLISFYEKMQSDKGSIPDRFSAQQFSDYHSELNMSSLELGDSALYFCASSIRVLITDTQYFGPGTRLTVL.

This chain links TRBV5-1 with TRBJ2-2; 10 bases agree with TRBD1. The CDR3 is made up of 15 amino acids. Germline values: CDR1 SGHRS, CDR2 YFSETQ. J was trimmed by 3 bases and V by 5 bases; bases with no gene match: 4. The CDR3 loop reads CASRRDRGHTGELFF. The CDR3 coding sequence is TGCGCCAGCAGACGGGACAGGGGACACACCGGGGAGCTGTTTTTT.

This clonotype was counted many times. The CDR3 is CASSLEIQWGQETQYF. CDR3 nucleotide sequence: TGTGCCAGCAGCTTAGAGATCCAGTGGGGGCAAGAGACCCAGTACTTC. The J gene is TRBJ2-5, the V gene TRBV7-2; D is possibly TRBD1 or TRBD2 (5 bases each). This CDR3 is built from 16 residues. With 1 base removed from V and 2 bases from J, the gap between germline ends came to 14 bases. Germline V CDR1 and CDR2: SGHTA, FQGNSA.

V usage is TRBV5-1 and J usage is TRBJ2-1; 8 bases agree with TRBD1. CDR1 and CDR2 (germline): SGHRS, YFSETQ. This CDR3 is 20 amino acids long. The junction had 23 bases not matched to a gene; V was cut back by 5 bases and J by 4 bases. DNA for the CDR3: TGCGCCAGCAGATACGGGGGACAGGCGGATCCTAATTATCTGTACAATGAGCAGTTCTTC. This gives the protein CASRYGGQADPNYLYNEQFF.

This clonotype has just a few counts. The rearrangement links TRBV10-3 to TRBJ2-7, with 7 nucleotides matching TRBD1. The CDR3 totals 12 residues. Germline CDR1 and CDR2: ENHRY and SYGVKD. Trimming at V came to 4 bases and at J to 3 bases, leaving 0 bases not matched to a gene. The CDR3, as DNA: TGTGCCATCAGTGGGGACAGCTACGAGCAGTACGTC. Its protein is CAISGDSYEQYV.

V is TRBV11-2 and J is TRBJ1-5; tentatively, D is TRBD1 (6 bases). This CDR3 is 16 amino acids long. Germline CDR1 SGHAT, CDR2 FQNNGV. V was pared by 5 bases and J by 4 bases, with 18 bases between. CDR3 nucleotide sequence: TGTGCCAGCAGCCGCTGGACGGGGGGCACAAATCAGCCCCAGCATTTT. This gives the protein CASSRWTGGTNQPQHF. Using reference TRBV11-2 and TRBJ1-5 for the parts outside the CDR3, the full variable domain is EAGVAQSPRYKIIEKRQSVAFWCNPISGHATLYWYQQILGQGPKLLIQFQNNGVVDDSQLPKDRFSAERLKGVDSTLKIQPAKLEDSAVYLCASSRWTGGTNQPQHFGDGTRLSIL.

The rearrangement uses TRBV6-1 and TRBJ1-5; D not certain. The CDR3 is made up of 11 amino acids. Trimming removed 4 bases at V and 7 bases at J, with 5 bases between. Germline V lookup: CDR1 MNHNS, CDR2 SASEGT. The CDR3 region has the DNA TGTGCCAGCAGTGGCCAACAGCCCCAGCATTTT. It translates to CASSGQQPQHF.

This clonotype was detected only a few times. The rearrangement uses TRBV10-3 and TRBJ2-7; TRBD1 matches 8 bases. The V gene's germline CDR1 is ENHRY and CDR2 SYGVKD. Germline trimming cut 10 bases from V and 2 bases from J; bases unmatched to any gene: 10. CDR3 size: 14 residues. CDR3 DNA sequence: TGTGCCACTGGGACAGGCGATCGTACCTACGAGCAGTACGTC. As protein: CATGTGDRTYEQYV.